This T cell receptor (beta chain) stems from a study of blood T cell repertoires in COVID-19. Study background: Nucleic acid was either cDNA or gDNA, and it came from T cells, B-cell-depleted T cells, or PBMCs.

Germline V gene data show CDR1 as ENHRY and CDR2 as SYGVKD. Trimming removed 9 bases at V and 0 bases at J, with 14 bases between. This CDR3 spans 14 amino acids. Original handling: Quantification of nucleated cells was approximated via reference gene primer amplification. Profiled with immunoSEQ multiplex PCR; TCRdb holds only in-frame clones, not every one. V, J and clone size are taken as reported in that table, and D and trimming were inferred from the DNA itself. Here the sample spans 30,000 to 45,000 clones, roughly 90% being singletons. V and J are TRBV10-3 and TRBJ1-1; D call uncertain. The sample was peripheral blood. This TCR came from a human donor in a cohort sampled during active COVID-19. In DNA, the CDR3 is TGTGCCATTCGGGCGGGAGCACTGAACACTGAAGCTTTCTTT. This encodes CAIRAGALNTEAFF.